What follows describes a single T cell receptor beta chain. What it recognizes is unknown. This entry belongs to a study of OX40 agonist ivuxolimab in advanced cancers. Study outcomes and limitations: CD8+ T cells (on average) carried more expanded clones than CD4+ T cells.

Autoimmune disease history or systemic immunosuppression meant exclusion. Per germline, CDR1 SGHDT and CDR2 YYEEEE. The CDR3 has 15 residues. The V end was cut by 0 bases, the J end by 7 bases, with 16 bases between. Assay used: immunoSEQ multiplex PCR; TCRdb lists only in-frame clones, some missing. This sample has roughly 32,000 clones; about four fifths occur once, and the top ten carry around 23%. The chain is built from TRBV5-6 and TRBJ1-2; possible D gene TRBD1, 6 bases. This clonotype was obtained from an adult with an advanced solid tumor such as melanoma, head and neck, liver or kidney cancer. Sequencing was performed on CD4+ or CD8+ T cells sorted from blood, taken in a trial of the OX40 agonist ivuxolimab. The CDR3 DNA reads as TGTGCCAGCAGCTTGGTTAGGCTCGGGGGCTCTGGCTACACCTTC. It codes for CASSLVRLGGSGYTF.